This T cell receptor (beta chain) was recorded in a study of response to subunit inactivated influenza vaccine. MiXCR, applied by TCRdb to the RT-PCR reads, yields one record per CDR3 protein. The table shows just under 550,000 distinct CDR3 sequences, with around 21% occurring only once. In this sample, this clonotype turned up a few times. The CDR3 is 15 residues long. Trimming took off 6 bases at V and 1 base at J, with 14 bases between the two ends. This sample also belongs to another study, concerning T cells expressing NK-cell markers. That investigation notes: The cDNA for TCR beta came from 5'RACE template switching with UMIs. The TCR beta repertoires originated in sorted CD3+CD56+NKG2C+, CD3+CD56+NKG2C- and CD3+CD56-NKG2C+ T cells. A handful of donors likewise had their CD3+CD56-NKG2C+ fraction led by these clonotypes.

Sequences were derived from CD4+ T cells sorted from PBMCs, sampled approximately 12 days after vaccination. This TCR was sampled from a man in his fifties or sixties who received an inactivated influenza vaccine. The V call is TRBV12-3 or TRBV12-4, the J call TRBJ2-3; tentatively, D is TRBD2 (6 bases). CDR3 sequence (DNA): TGTGCCAGCAGACGCACCCGCGGGGGCACAGATACGCAGTATTTT. Translating gives CASRRTRGGTDTQYF.